The source of this T cell receptor beta chain is a study of human T cells and chemical hapten exposure. From the RACE reads, TCRdb called clonotypes with MiXCR, one entry per CDR3 protein. The repertoire has about 81,000 distinct CDR3 sequences, 7.5% to 9.5% of them found once; the top ten carry about 1.4%. This clonotype appeared many times. Regarding time point: patch test 1, 2 weeks after DPC sensitization. As to treatment: therapeutic diphenylcyclopropenone sensitization with weekly scalp DPC. The starting material, unfractionated whole blood, was used for total RNA extraction. Sequencing was performed on whole blood, taken in connection with sensitization to the hapten diphenylcyclopropenone (DPC). The TCR sequence derives from a woman aged 25 to 45 with alopecia areata. Some clones in this sample may be carry-over from other donors' samples.

CDR3 in DNA: TGCGCCAGCAGACCCAGGGGGATTCCAACTAATGAAAAACTGTTTTTT. This encodes CASRPRGIPTNEKLFF. The rearrangement uses TRBV5-1 and TRBJ1-4; TRBD1 matches at 7 bases. Trimming took 5 bases from V and 0 from J; bases not matched to a gene: 7. The germline gives CDR1 SGHRS, CDR2 YFSETQ. The CDR3 loop spans 16 amino acids.